Each of the 17 T cell receptor beta chains below was sequenced from the same sample in a study of blood T cell repertoires in COVID-19. Data came from immunoSEQ multiplex PCR; TCRdb stores just in-frame clones and leaves some out. Of approximately 470,000 clones in the sample, 70% to 90% were seen once. The sequencing input was peripheral blood. These receptors were collected from a human donor in a cohort sampled during active COVID-19.

CDR3 sequence reads: CASSEGHGETQYF. DNA for the CDR3: TGTGCCAGCAGTGAAGGACACGGCGAGACCCAGTACTTC. This rearrangement joins TRBV6-1 to TRBJ2-5; D is unresolved. The V end lost 1 base, the J end lost 5 bases, and 8 bases lay between the germline ends. Germline V gives CDR1 MNHNS, CDR2 SASEGT. The CDR3 is made up of 13 amino acids.

Written as DNA, the CDR3 is TGTGCCAGCAGTTTAAGCGGGTTAGGCGGTGCTCTGACTCATGGCTACACCTTC. Protein product: CASSLSGLGGALTHGYTF. V usage is TRBV28 and J usage is TRBJ1-2, with D hard to call. Germline loops: CDR1 MDHEN, CDR2 SYDVKM. Trimming took off 2 bases at V and 6 bases at J, with 25 bases between the two ends. This CDR3 is 18 amino acids long.

The chain links TRBV19 to TRBJ2-7; TRBD2 aligns across 7 bases. With 1 base clipped from V and 1 base from J, the junction kept 10 bases outside the gene matches. Germline V gene data show CDR1 as LNHDA and CDR2 as SQIVND (reference sequence). CDR3 length equals 17 residues. DNA of the CDR3: TGTGCCAGTAGTATAGGGCTAGGCGGGAGTGGATCCTACGAGCAGTACTTC. Translated: CASSIGLGGSGSYEQYF.

The rearrangement links TRBV6-5 to TRBJ1-2, with TRBD1 identical over 9 bases. The CDR3 is 14 residues long. Unmatched junction bases numbered 5, after V lost 2 bases and J lost 7 bases. From germline, CDR1 is MNHEY and CDR2 SVGAGI. As DNA, the CDR3 is TGTGCCAGCAGTTACGACAGGGGGTTGGGTGGCTACACCTTC. It yields the protein CASSYDRGLGGYTF.

The chain uses TRBV6-4 and TRBJ2-1, with D possibly TRBD1 on 6 matching bases. Deletions cut 0 bases from V and 7 bases from J, with 13 bases between. Germline CDR1 and CDR2: MRHNA and SNTAGT. This CDR3 contains 15 residues. The CDR3 DNA reads as TGTGCCAGCAGTGACTCGTGGGAGAGGGGGAATGAGCAGTTCTTC. Protein product: CASSDSWERGNEQFF.

This clone was observed a single time. J is TRBJ2-1 and V is TRBV5-5; TRBD1 matches at 7 bases. The CDR3 is 15 amino acids. Germline CDR1 SGHKS, CDR2 YYEKEE (reference sequence). Trimming at V came to 0 bases and at J to 9 bases, leaving 9 bases not matched to a gene. CDR3 loop: CASSLVNLAGGEQFF. In DNA form, the CDR3 reads TGTGCCAGCAGCTTGGTAAACCTCGCAGGGGGTGAGCAGTTCTTC.

J is TRBJ2-1 and V is TRBV14; 10 bases are shared with TRBD2. This CDR3 has 15 residues. Germline assignment: CDR1 SGHDN and CDR2 FVKESK. V trimming: 1 base; J trimming: 7 bases; junction bases outside the gene matches: 4. This chain's CDR3 is CASSQVASGRNEQFF. CDR3 bases: TGTGCCAGCAGCCAAGTGGCTAGCGGGAGAAATGAGCAGTTCTTC.

The chain carries TRBV5-1 and TRBJ1-1, with a tentative D call TRBD1 (5 bases). V was pared by 2 bases and J by 1 base, with 9 bases between. CDR3 length: 14 residues. Germline lookup yields CDR1 SGHRS and CDR2 YFSETQ. As DNA, the CDR3 is TGCGCCAGCAGCTTTTCGGGGGGGAACACTGAAGCTTTCTTT. It codes for CASSFSGGNTEAFF.

Notes on this clone: An end of the junction does not agree with germline; a read error may underlie this. V and J are TRBV7-7 and TRBJ2-2; 9 positions match TRBD2. The CDR3 covers 16 residues. CDR1 SSHAT and CDR2 FNYEAQ come from the germline V gene (reference sequence). CDR3 in amino acids: CASSLRLAGNTGELFF. For the CDR3, the DNA is TGTGCTAGCAGCTTACGGCTAGCGGGAAACACCGGGGAGCTGTTTTTT.

The chain links TRBV5-1 to TRBJ2-3; 12 bases are a match to TRBD2. This CDR3 contains 17 residues. J gave up 4 bases and V 0 bases, and 6 bases lay outside the gene matches. From germline, CDR1 is SGHRS and CDR2 YFSETQ. The CDR3 sequence: CASSLAQTSGGPDTQYF. Here the CDR3 DNA reads TGCGCCAGCAGCTTGGCCCAGACTAGCGGGGGCCCAGATACGCAGTATTTT.

The chain links TRBV5-1 to TRBJ2-7; the D gene is possibly TRBD2 (6 bases). Germline loops: CDR1 SGHRS, CDR2 YFSETQ. Trimming left V 1 base short and J 10 bases short, with 24 bases between. This CDR3 is built from 16 residues. The CDR3: CASSLNGGAAWGEQYF. The CDR3 region has the DNA TGCGCCAGCAGCTTGAATGGCGGAGCCGCATGGGGGGAACAGTACTTC. Using reference TRBV5-1 and TRBJ2-7 for the parts outside the CDR3, the full variable domain is KAGVTQTPRYLIKTRGQQVTLSCSPISGHRSVSWYQQTPGQGLQFLFEYFSETQRNKGNFPGRFSGRQFSNSRSEMNVSTLELGDSALYLCASSLNGGAAWGEQYFGPGTRLTVT.

The chain couples TRBV19 to TRBJ2-7, with 7 bases that match TRBD2. CDR3 length: 16 amino acids. V was clipped by 2 bases and J by 6 bases; unmatched bases: 13. Per the germline V gene, CDR1 is LNHDA and CDR2 is SQIVND (reference sequence). CDR3 bases: TGTGCCAGTAGTATAAGAACTGATGGGAGGGTGGGCGAGCAGTACTTC. Translated: CASSIRTDGRVGEQYF.

Written as DNA, the CDR3 is TGTGCCAGCAGCCCGTACTTCGGTCCCCCCCAGTTCTTC. This gives the protein CASSPYFGPPQFF. The chain has TRBV3-1 (or the pseudogene TRBV3-2) and TRBJ2-1, with D unclear. Germline V CDR1 and CDR2: LGHDT, YNNKEL (reference sequence). With 4 bases removed from V and 13 bases from J, the gap between germline ends came to 17 bases. The CDR3 is 13 amino acids.

The J gene is TRBJ2-7, the V gene TRBV2; TRBD2 might be the D (6 bases). Germline CDR1 SNHLY, CDR2 FYNNEI. CDR3 length: 14 residues. Trimming left V 3 bases short and J 0 bases short, with 9 bases between. The CDR3 loop is CASSEEGYSYEQYF. CDR3 coding DNA: TGTGCCAGCAGTGAGGAGGGCTACTCCTACGAGCAGTACTTC.

The chain has TRBV28 and TRBJ2-7; D is possibly TRBD1 (5 bases). Per the germline V gene, CDR1 is MDHEN and CDR2 is SYDVKM. The CDR3 is made up of 15 amino acids. V dropped 5 bases and J dropped 5 bases, with 19 bases sitting between them. The CDR3 sequence: CASSLQGTTQNEQYF. The CDR3, as DNA: TGTGCCAGCAGTCTCCAGGGTACTACACAAAACGAGCAGTACTTC.

V and J are TRBV13 and TRBJ2-1, with 7 positions matching TRBD2. The ends lost 2 bases at V and 4 bases at J; junction bases unmatched: 8. Germline CDR1 is PRHDT and CDR2 is FYEKMQ (reference sequence). The CDR3 loop spans 16 amino acids. CDR3 DNA: TGTGCCAGCAGCTTACTCCGGACTAGGCCGTACAATGAGCAGTTCTTC. This translates into CASSLLRTRPYNEQFF.

The rearrangement links TRBV2 to TRBJ1-2, with a possible D match to TRBD1 (6 bases). The CDR3 has 11 amino acids. V lost 5 bases, J lost 8 bases, and 9 bases lay in between. CDR1 SNHLY and CDR2 FYNNEI come from the germline V gene. CDR3 sequence: CASSYRVGYTF. The CDR3 DNA reads TGTGCCAGCAGTTACAGGGTCGGCTACACCTTC. The entire variable domain, with the rest obtained from reference TRBV2 and TRBJ1-2, is as follows: EPEVTQTPSHQVTQMGQEVILRCVPISNHLYFYWYRQILGQKVEFLVSFYNNEISEKSEIFDDQFSVERPDGSNFTLKIRSTKLEDSAMYFCASSYRVGYTFGSGTRLTVV.